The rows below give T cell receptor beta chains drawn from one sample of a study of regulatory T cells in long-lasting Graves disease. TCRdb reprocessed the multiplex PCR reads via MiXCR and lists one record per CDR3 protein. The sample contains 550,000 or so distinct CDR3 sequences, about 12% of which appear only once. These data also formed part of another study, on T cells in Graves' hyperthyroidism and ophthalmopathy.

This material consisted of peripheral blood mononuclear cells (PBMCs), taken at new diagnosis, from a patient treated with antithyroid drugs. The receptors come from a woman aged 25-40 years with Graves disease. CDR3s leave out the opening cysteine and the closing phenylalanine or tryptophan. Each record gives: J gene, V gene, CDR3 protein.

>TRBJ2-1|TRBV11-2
ASSLIPAGGWYEQF
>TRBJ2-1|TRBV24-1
ATRPRQGAYNEQF
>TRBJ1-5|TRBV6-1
ASSVDSNQPQH
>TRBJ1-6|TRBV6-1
ASSGGLYNSPLH
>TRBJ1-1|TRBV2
ASRPGAGRRTEAF
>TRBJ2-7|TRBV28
ASRGGGIGFYEQY
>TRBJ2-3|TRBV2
ASTAGGVPPDTQY
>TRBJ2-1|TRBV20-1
SASRQRYYYSYNEQF
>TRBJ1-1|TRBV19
ATAWGGNTEAF
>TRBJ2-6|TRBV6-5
ASSSRGPGANVLT
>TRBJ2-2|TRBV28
ASSSASLNTGELF
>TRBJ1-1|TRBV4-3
ASSQEEWGAPTEAF
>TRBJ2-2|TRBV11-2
ATRTANTGELF
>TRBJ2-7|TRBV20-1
SAREVVGAPWYEQY
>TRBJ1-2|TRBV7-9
ASSLVSPGRSIYGYT
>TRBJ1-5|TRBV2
ASSLQLLTPQH